The clone carrying this T cell receptor beta chain was detected only a few times. Its antigen is currently unknown. TCRdb used MiXCR to reprocess the RT-PCR reads, holding one entry per CDR3 protein. Of fewer than 700,000 distinct CDR3 sequences detected, 13% appear once; the ten largest clones hold 13%. The V and J ends lost 4 bases and 4 bases respectively, with 14 bases between them. Germline lookup yields CDR1 SGHRS and CDR2 YFSETQ. This CDR3 has 14 amino acids. This entry belongs to a study of response to subunit inactivated influenza vaccine. General study points: After each seasonal influenza vaccination, few new T cells are recruited, the authors suggested.

The sample consisted of PBMCs from blood, taken 45 days after vaccination. This chain links TRBV5-1 with TRBJ2-5, with a possible D match to TRBD2 (5 bases). The receptor was isolated from a man between 45 and 60 years old who received an inactivated influenza vaccine. CDR3 sequence: CASSLGVTTETQYF. The CDR3 DNA reads as TGCGCCAGCAGCCTCGGGGTCACTACAGAGACCCAGTACTTC.